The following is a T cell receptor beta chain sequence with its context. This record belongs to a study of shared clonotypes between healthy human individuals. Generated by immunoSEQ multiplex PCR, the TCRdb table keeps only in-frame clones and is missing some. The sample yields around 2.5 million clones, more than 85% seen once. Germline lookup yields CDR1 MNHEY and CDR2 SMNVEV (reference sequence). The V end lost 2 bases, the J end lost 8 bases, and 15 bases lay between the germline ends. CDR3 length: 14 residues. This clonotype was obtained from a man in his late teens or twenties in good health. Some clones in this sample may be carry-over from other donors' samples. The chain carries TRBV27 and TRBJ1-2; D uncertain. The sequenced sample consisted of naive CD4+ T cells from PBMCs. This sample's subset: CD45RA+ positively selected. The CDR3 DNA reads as TGTGCCAGCAGTTTAATGGGCAGCACTAAGGGCTACACCTTC. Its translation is CASSLMGSTKGYTF.